This T cell receptor beta chain was sequenced in a study of PD-1 blockade in classical Hodgkin lymphoma. Study-level information: Treatment was intravenous nivolumab, 3 mg/kg every 2 weeks, until progression. Broader study findings: Baseline TCR diversity was reportedly lower in newly diagnosed patients than in healthy donors. It was reported as lower still in relapsed/refractory patients. Later analyses included only patients treated at least 1 year post-ASCT.

CDR3 size: 15 residues. Germline values: CDR1 SGHVS, CDR2 FNYEAQ. Trimming took 1 base from V and 5 from J, leaving 13 bases between them. About this clone: The antigen is unknown.

TCRdb keeps only in-frame clones here, not all; method: immunoSEQ multiplex PCR. Of roughly 21,000 clones listed, 60% to 75% are singletons. Time point noted: cycle 4 day 1 (C4D1), after more than five weeks of nivolumab. In every patient, relapse followed autologous stem cell transplantation, while exposure to brentuximab vedotin differed. Progressive disease, partial response or complete response was each patient's best response. This sequence originates from a human donor with classical Hodgkin lymphoma. The input for sequencing was peripheral blood mononuclear cells (PBMCs), taken before the fourth cycle of nivolumab. This sequence joins TRBV7-6 and TRBJ2-3; D possibly corresponds to TRBD2 (6 bases). CDR3 DNA sequence: TGTGCCAGCAGCTTAGGCACAGGAGGGCAAGATACGCAGTATTTT. It translates to CASSLGTGGQDTQYF.